The 25 T cell receptor beta chains given below trace back to one sample, sequenced in a study of T cells after yellow fever vaccination (dated by TCRdb to the late 2010s). Receptor libraries were prepared by 5' RACE. Sequenced on an Illumina HiSeq 2500. TCRdb trimmed public reads at Q25 via fastp, called clones via MiXCR and kept in-frame beta chains. When rows share a CDR3 protein, they turn into one entry using the most common DNA and genes. The sample contains roughly 300,000 distinct CDR3 sequences, less than 9.5% of them found a single time. The ten largest make up roughly 18% of the sample. The intended sense of this specimen's treatment or condition label: live attenuated yellow fever vaccine strain. This material consisted of PBMCs, taken around 45 days after the first yellow fever vaccination. These TCRs come from a man younger than 30 who received the YFV17D yellow fever vaccine.

This clonotype has just a few counts. The chain has TRBV20-1 and TRBJ1-2, with D uncertain. V lost 4 bases to trimming and J lost 4 bases, with 7 bases between them. Germline CDR1 reads DFQATT; CDR2 reads SNEGSKA (reference sequence). The CDR3 loop spans 11 amino acids. CDR3 bases: TGCAGTGCTAACACTGCCTATGGCTACACCTTC. Translating gives CSANTAYGYTF.

This clonotype has a handful of counts. The CDR3 DNA follows: TGCAGCGTCGCCCCTCACTCCTACGAGCAGTACTTC. Amino acids: CSVAPHSYEQYF. This chain joins TRBV29-1 and TRBJ2-7; D ambiguous. Deletions cut 6 bases from V and 0 bases from J, with 9 bases between. The germline V gene has CDR1 SQVTM and CDR2 ANQGSEA. CDR3 length: 12 amino acids.

This chain connects TRBV7-9 to TRBJ1-1; D unclear. V lost 5 bases to trimming and J lost 4 bases, with 14 bases between them. Germline-derived CDR1 and CDR2 are SEHNR and FQNEAQ (reference sequence). CDR3 size: 14 residues. The CDR3 is CASSAYFGATEAFF. In nucleotides, the CDR3 is TGTGCCAGCAGCGCCTACTTCGGTGCCACTGAAGCTTTCTTT.

The chain couples TRBV12-3 or TRBV12-4 to TRBJ2-1; D gene ambiguous. Trimming shortened V by 5 bases and J by 8 bases, and 7 bases separated the two germline ends. The CDR3 loop spans 11 amino acids. The chain's CDR3 is CASSPYDEQFF. As DNA, the CDR3 is TGTGCCAGCAGTCCATACGATGAGCAGTTCTTC.

The J gene is TRBJ2-3, the V gene TRBV5-6, with a weak D call TRBD1 (6 bases). The V and J ends lost 0 bases and 3 bases respectively, with 11 bases between them. The CDR3 contains 15 residues. Germline CDR1 SGHDT, CDR2 YYEEEE. In DNA form, the CDR3 reads TGTGCCAGCAGCTTGGTGGGGGCGCAGACAGATACGCAGTATTTT. This encodes CASSLVGAQTDTQYF. The variable domain in full, completed from reference TRBV5-6 and TRBJ2-3, reads DAGVTQSPTHLIKTRGQQVTLRCSPKSGHDTVSWYQQALGQGPQFIFQYYEEEERQRGNFPDRFSGHQFPNYSSELNVNALLLGDSALYLCASSLVGAQTDTQYFGPGTRLTVL.

The rearrangement joins TRBV11-2 to TRBJ2-2; the D gene could be TRBD1 or TRBD2 (6 bases each). The V gene lost 5 bases and the J gene lost 7 bases, with 11 bases spanning the gap. The germline CDR1 and CDR2 sequences are SGHAT and FQNNGV. The CDR3 extends over 13 amino acids. CDR3 region: CASSPKGGGELFF. Written as DNA, the CDR3 is TGTGCCAGCAGCCCGAAGGGGGGCGGGGAGCTGTTTTTT.

This clonotype was detected a few times. The chain links TRBV10-3 to TRBJ1-5; D remains ambiguous. The ends were cut back, 10 bases at V and 7 bases at J, with 14 bases in the middle. This CDR3 is built from 12 residues. Germline V gene lookup returns CDR1 ENHRY and CDR2 SYGVKD. CDR3 loop: CATMDSGQPQHF. DNA of the CDR3: TGTGCCACCATGGATTCAGGACAGCCCCAGCATTTT.

This clonotype came up a few times. This sequence joins TRBV6-4 and TRBJ2-7, with 9 nucleotides matching TRBD1. The CDR3 runs to 21 residues. CDR1 is MRHNA and CDR2 is SNTAGT in the germline V gene. J lost 2 bases, V lost 0 bases, and 20 bases had no gene match. The chain's CDR3 is CASSDSRDRVFRGPCPYEQYV. CDR3 coding DNA: TGTGCCAGCAGTGACTCAAGGGACAGGGTCTTCCGGGGCCCCTGCCCCTACGAGCAGTACGTC.

V is TRBV7-2 and J is TRBJ2-5, with 7 bases matching TRBD2. Germline CDR1 is SGHTA and CDR2 is FQGNSA. V shed 5 bases, J shed 1 base, and the junction held 13 bases outside the gene matches. This CDR3 spans 17 amino acids. The CDR3 nucleotides read TGTGCCAGCAGCCCCACCCCGCTGATAGCGGGCCAAGAGACCCAGTACTTC. Its protein product is CASSPTPLIAGQETQYF.

V gene TRBV6-5 combines with J gene TRBJ1-1; D is perhaps TRBD1 (5 bases). The CDR3 has 12 residues. Germline V lookup: CDR1 MNHEY, CDR2 SVGAGI. Trimming shortened V by 7 bases and J by 4 bases, and 10 bases separated the two germline ends. The CDR3 DNA sequence: TGTGCCAGCATGAAGGGGACCACTGAAGCTTTCTTT. Its protein product is CASMKGTTEAFF.

This clonotype occurred a few times. The DNA of the CDR3 is TGTGCCAGCAGAGACAGGCTGGGGAATGAGCAGTTCTTC. The encoded protein is CASRDRLGNEQFF. This rearrangement joins TRBV6-2 or TRBV6-3 to TRBJ2-1; tentatively, D is TRBD1 (6 bases). Trimming left V 6 bases short and J 7 bases short, with 13 bases between. This CDR3 region has 13 residues. Germline values: CDR1 MNHEY, CDR2 SVGEGT.

As for this clonotype: An end of the junction differs from the germline gene, which may be a read error. The CDR3 sequence: CASCLSRWRADFADTQYF. The CDR3 DNA reads as TGTGCCAGCTGTTTATCTCGTTGGAGGGCAGACTTCGCAGATACGCAGTATTTT. V usage is TRBV12-3 or TRBV12-4 and J usage is TRBJ2-3; TRBD2 might be the D (6 bases). The CDR3 length is 18 residues.

The rearrangement links TRBV5-1 to TRBJ2-5; 7 bases fit TRBD1. CDR1 is SGHRS and CDR2 is YFSETQ in the germline V gene. CDR3 size: 14 residues. J was trimmed by 5 bases and V by 2 bases; bases with no gene match: 6. The CDR3 bases are TGCGCCAGCAGCTTTGGGACAGTGGGGGAGACCCAGTACTTC. It encodes CASSFGTVGETQYF.

This clonotype was seen at least ten times. V gene TRBV12-3 or TRBV12-4 combines with J gene TRBJ1-6; D might be TRBD1 (6 bases). V was clipped by 3 bases and J by 7 bases, with 10 bases between them. This CDR3 is 14 amino acids long. For the CDR3, the DNA is TGTGCCAGCAGTTTTCAGGGGCCCAATTCACCCCTCCACTTT. Its protein product is CASSFQGPNSPLHF.

The rearrangement joins TRBV4-1 to TRBJ1-1; no firm D call. Germline loops: CDR1 MGHRA, CDR2 YSYEKL. V was clipped by 0 bases and J by 6 bases, with 11 bases between them. The CDR3 has 14 amino acids. CDR3 bases: TGCGCCAGCAGCCAAGACGGAGGGCGTCCTGAAGCTTTCTTT. Protein sequence: CASSQDGGRPEAFF.

The gene calls are TRBV20-1 and TRBJ2-1; 15 bases agree with TRBD2. The CDR3 length is 15 residues. Germline trimming cut 6 bases from V and 9 bases from J; bases unmatched to any gene: 9. In germline, CDR1 is DFQATT, CDR2 SNEGSKA (reference sequence). As DNA, the CDR3 is TGCAGTGCGGACTGGACTAGCGGGGGGGCTGGTGAGCAGTTCTTC. Its protein product is CSADWTSGGAGEQFF.

The chain carries TRBV6-5 and TRBJ1-2; a weak D match, TRBD1 (6 bases). There are 14 residues in the CDR3. V gave up 5 bases and J gave up 4 bases, with 14 bases separating them. Germline assignment: CDR1 MNHEY and CDR2 SVGAGI. CDR3 nucleotides: TGTGCCAGCAGTAGGGACATCTCTGGCTATGGCTACACCTTC. Protein product: CASSRDISGYGYTF.

The chain uses TRBV4-3 and TRBJ2-3, with D possibly being TRBD2 (5 bases). The CDR3 sequence is 15 residues long. V lost 1 base, J lost 6 bases, and 14 bases lay in between. The V gene's germline CDR1 is LGHNA and CDR2 YSLEER. CDR3 sequence reads: CASSQAHHQRDTQYF. CDR3 in DNA: TGCGCCAGCAGCCAAGCCCACCACCAGCGGGATACGCAGTATTTT.

This sequence joins TRBV7-8 and TRBJ1-2; TRBD1 is a possible D gene (5 bases). Trimming took 5 bases from V and 8 from J, leaving 18 bases between them. The germline V gene encodes CDR1 SGHVS and CDR2 FQNEAQ. This CDR3 is built from 14 residues. DNA of the CDR3: TGTGCCAGCAGCCAGATCGCCGGGACGATAGGCTACACCTTC. It yields the protein CASSQIAGTIGYTF. Drawing the rest from reference TRBV7-8 and TRBJ1-2, the complete variable domain is GAGVSQSPRYKVAKRGQDVALRCDPISGHVSLFWYQQALGQGPEFLTYFQNEAQLDKSGLPSDRFFAERPEGSVSTLKIQRTQQEDSAVYLCASSQIAGTIGYTFGSGTRLTVV.

This clonotype was seen more than once but under ten times. The chain couples TRBV7-3 to TRBJ1-1, with 8 bases lining up with TRBD1. V trimming: 2 bases; J trimming: 1 base; junction bases outside the gene matches: 6. The CDR3 totals 16 residues. CDR1 and CDR2 from the germline V gene are SGHTA and FQGTGA. In DNA form, the CDR3 reads TGTGCCAGCAGCTTATATTACCAGGGGGCGAACACTGAAGCTTTCTTT. It yields the protein CASSLYYQGANTEAFF.

This clonotype was seen a handful of times. J is TRBJ1-1 and V is TRBV12-3 or TRBV12-4; tentative D call: TRBD1 (5 bases). Deletions cut 7 bases from V and 5 bases from J, with 14 bases between. This CDR3 comprises 13 residues. The CDR3: CASTSRGRTEAFF. For the CDR3, the DNA is TGTGCCAGCACCTCTCGGGGCCGGACTGAAGCTTTCTTT.

The chain is built from TRBV28 and TRBJ1-1; D call uncertain. The V end was cut by 6 bases, the J end by 0 bases, with 8 bases between. The CDR3 covers 13 residues. The V gene's germline CDR1 is MDHEN and CDR2 SYDVKM. CDR3 protein: CASSRDMNTEAFF. The CDR3 bases are TGTGCCAGCAGCCGCGATATGAACACTGAAGCTTTCTTT. The full variable domain, with the rest looked up from reference TRBV28 and TRBJ1-1, is DVKVTQSSRYLVKRTGEKVFLECVQDMDHENMFWYRQDPGLGLRLIYFSYDVKMKEKGDIPEGYSVSREKKERFSLILESASTNQTSMYLCASSRDMNTEAFFGQGTRLTVV.

In its sample, this clonotype was seen many times. This chain links TRBV7-2 with TRBJ2-7; D tentatively fits TRBD1 or TRBD2 (6 bases each). Trimming removed 1 base at V and 0 bases at J, with 7 bases between. This CDR3 has 14 residues. CDR1 is SGHTA and CDR2 is FQGNSA in the germline V gene. Written as DNA, the CDR3 is TGTGCCAGCAGCTTAGGGGGGGCCTCCTACGAGCAGTACTTC. Protein product: CASSLGGASYEQYF.

V usage is TRBV5-1 and J usage is TRBJ2-1; 10 bases align to TRBD1. Germline V gives CDR1 SGHRS, CDR2 YFSETQ. V lost 0 bases, J lost 8 bases, and 8 bases stayed unmatched. CDR3 length: 16 residues. The CDR3 is CASSLGSTGGRYEQFF. Written as DNA, the CDR3 is TGCGCCAGCAGCTTGGGGTCGACAGGGGGCAGGTATGAGCAGTTCTTC.

Ten or more counts support this clonotype. In DNA, the CDR3 is TGCGCCACCGCGATGGCAGCGGGGGCCCCCTATGAGCAGTTCTTC. Translated: CATAMAAGAPYEQFF. The chain uses TRBV5-1 and TRBJ2-1, with 8 bases matching TRBD2. V shed 9 bases, J shed 8 bases, and the junction held 16 bases outside the gene matches. Germline lookup yields CDR1 SGHRS and CDR2 YFSETQ. The CDR3 runs 15 residues.